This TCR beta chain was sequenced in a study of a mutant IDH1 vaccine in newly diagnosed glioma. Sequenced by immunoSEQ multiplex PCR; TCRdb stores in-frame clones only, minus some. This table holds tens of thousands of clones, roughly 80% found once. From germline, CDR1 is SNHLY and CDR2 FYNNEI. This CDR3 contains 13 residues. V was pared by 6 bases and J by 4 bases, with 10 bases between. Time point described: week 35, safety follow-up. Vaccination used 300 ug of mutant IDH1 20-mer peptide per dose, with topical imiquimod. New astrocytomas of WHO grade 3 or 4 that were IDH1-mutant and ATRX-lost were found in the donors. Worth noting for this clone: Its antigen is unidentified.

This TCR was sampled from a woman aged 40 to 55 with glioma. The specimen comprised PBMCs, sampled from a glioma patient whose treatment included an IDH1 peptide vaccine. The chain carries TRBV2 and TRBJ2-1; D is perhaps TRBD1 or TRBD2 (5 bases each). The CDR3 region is CASSVGDYNEQFF. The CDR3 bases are TGTGCCAGCAGCGTGGGGGATTACAATGAGCAGTTCTTC.